Presented here are 30 T cell receptor beta chains from one specimen sequenced in a study of T cells after yellow fever vaccination. TCRdb fed the 5' RACE reads into MiXCR, producing one record per CDR3 protein. The sample yields some 350,000 distinct CDR3 sequences, almost 4% seen once. This specimen was PBMCs, taken 5 days after the yellow fever booster vaccination. These receptors originate from a man younger than 35 who received the YFV17D yellow fever vaccine.

There are many counts of this clonotype. The V gene is TRBV5-5, the J gene TRBJ2-4; D tentatively reads TRBD1 or TRBD2 (5 bases each). The CDR3 contains 14 residues. V lost 3 bases, J lost 5 bases, and 12 bases lay in between. Germline assignment: CDR1 SGHKS and CDR2 YYEKEE (reference sequence). The CDR3 region has the DNA TGTGCCAGCAGCTCATGGGACCGACAAAACATTCAGTACTTC. Translation gives CASSSWDRQNIQYF.

V gene TRBV7-9 combines with J gene TRBJ2-1, with unresolved D. Trimming cost V 5 bases and J 3 bases, with 11 bases left between them. There are 14 residues in the CDR3. CDR1 and CDR2 from the germline V gene are SEHNR and FQNEAQ (reference sequence). The CDR3 bases are TGTGCCAGCAGCATAGGCCCGAACTACAATGAGCAGTTCTTC. As protein: CASSIGPNYNEQFF.

The table lists this clonotype with many counts. This sequence joins TRBV4-1 and TRBJ1-6; D is possibly TRBD1 (6 bases). Trimming took off 3 bases at V and 6 bases at J, with 15 bases between the two ends. The CDR3 loop spans 16 amino acids. Germline V gene sequence: CDR1 MGHRA, CDR2 YSYEKL. CDR3 residues: CASSQPTGVGNSPLHF. For the CDR3, the DNA is TGCGCCAGCAGCCAGCCGACAGGTGTGGGTAATTCACCCCTCCACTTT.

This clonotype was seen repeatedly, ten times or more. Written as DNA, the CDR3 is TGCGCCAGCAGCCAAGGTCCAGAATCAGATACGCAGTATTTT. Its translation: CASSQGPESDTQYF. The V and J genes are TRBV4-1 and TRBJ2-3; D gene uncertain. Germline CDR1 MGHRA, CDR2 YSYEKL. The CDR3 runs to 14 residues. The V gene lost 1 base and the J gene lost 4 bases, with 9 bases spanning the gap.

This clonotype was observed a few times. The CDR3 region is CASSRTGAETQYF. In DNA form, the CDR3 reads TGTGCCAGCAGCCGGACAGGGGCCGAGACCCAGTACTTC. The chain employs TRBV11-2 and TRBJ2-5; TRBD1 matches at 9 bases. With V trimmed by 5 bases and J by 5 bases, 3 bases remained unmatched. The CDR3 is 13 residues long. Germline CDR1 reads SGHAT; CDR2 reads FQNNGV.

This clonotype was counted ten times or more. This chain joins TRBV28 and TRBJ1-3, with 10 bases identical to TRBD1. Germline V gene sequence: CDR1 MDHEN, CDR2 SYDVKM. This CDR3 has 15 amino acids. Trimming at V came to 5 bases and at J to 0 bases, leaving 1 base not matched to a gene. The CDR3 nucleotides are TGTGCCAGCAGTGACAGGGGGCTCTCTGGAAACACCATATATTTT. Translation gives CASSDRGLSGNTIYF.

This clonotype was found many times. V gene TRBV5-5 combines with J gene TRBJ1-5, with TRBD1 identical over 8 bases. Germline-derived CDR1 and CDR2 are SGHKS and YYEKEE (reference sequence). The CDR3 sequence is 16 residues long. V gave up 1 base and J gave up 5 bases; unmatched junction bases: 8. CDR3 residues: CASSLSSGQGYQPQHF. The CDR3, as DNA: TGTGCCAGCAGCTTGTCTTCCGGACAGGGCTATCAGCCCCAGCATTTT.

This clonotype was picked up many times. This chain links TRBV7-2 with TRBJ2-3; TRBD1 matches 7 bases. V dropped 5 bases and J dropped 3; count of bases not matched to a gene: 11. Germline V gives CDR1 SGHTA, CDR2 FQGNSA. The CDR3 length is 16 residues. The DNA of the CDR3 is TGTGCCAGCAGCCTCGGGGACAGCGTGATTACAGATACGCAGTATTTT. Its translation is CASSLGDSVITDTQYF.

This clonotype was seen at least ten times. The chain joins TRBV5-5 to TRBJ1-3; no firm D call. The CDR3 loop spans 15 amino acids. Germline CDR1 is SGHKS and CDR2 is YYEKEE (reference sequence). Trimming removed 1 base at V and 4 bases at J, with 12 bases between. CDR3 in amino acids: CASSLIRSMGNTIYF. CDR3 coding DNA: TGTGCCAGCAGCTTGATTCGCTCCATGGGAAACACCATATATTTT. The full variable domain, its missing parts supplied by reference TRBV5-5 and TRBJ1-3, is DAGVTQSPTHLIKTRGQQVTLRCSPISGHKSVSWYQQVLGQGPQFIFQYYEKEERGRGNFPDRFSARQFPNYSSELNVNALLLGDSALYLCASSLIRSMGNTIYFGEGSWLTVV.

The sample holds many counts of this clonotype. V is TRBV7-2 and J is TRBJ2-3; weak D call: TRBD2 (6 bases). There are 15 residues in the CDR3. The ends were cut back, 6 bases at V and 0 bases at J, with 13 bases in the middle. The germline gives CDR1 SGHTA, CDR2 FQGNSA. CDR3 in DNA: TGTGCCAGCAGTTCAATTCGGGGGAGCACAGATACGCAGTATTTT. It is translated as CASSSIRGSTDTQYF.

This rearrangement joins TRBV7-9 to TRBJ2-3; D remains ambiguous. The germline gives CDR1 SEHNR, CDR2 FQNEAQ (reference sequence). The length of the CDR3 is 14 residues. Between the trimmed V and J ends, which lost 5 bases and 0 bases, there was a span of 9 bases. CDR3 sequence: CASSQGVSTDTQYF. The DNA of the CDR3 is TGTGCCAGCAGCCAAGGAGTGAGCACAGATACGCAGTATTTT.

The rearrangement links TRBV7-2 to TRBJ2-3; no firm D call. CDR3 length equals 12 residues. V was clipped by 6 bases and J by 5 bases, with 9 bases between them. Germline V gene sequence: CDR1 SGHTA, CDR2 FQGNSA. Here the CDR3 reads CASRVNGDTQYF. CDR3 DNA: TGTGCCAGCAGAGTGAATGGAGATACGCAGTATTTT.

The gene calls are TRBV7-9 and TRBJ2-5; D is unresolved. Per the germline V gene, CDR1 is SEHNR and CDR2 is FQNEAQ (reference sequence). Between the trimmed V and J ends, which lost 3 bases and 1 base, there was a span of 9 bases. The length of the CDR3 is 14 residues. The chain's CDR3 is CASSFQLIQETQYF. In DNA, the CDR3 is TGTGCCAGCAGCTTTCAATTGATCCAAGAGACCCAGTACTTC.

This clonotype was observed a handful of times. The chain uses TRBV2 and TRBJ2-7; D gene uncertain. From germline, CDR1 is SNHLY and CDR2 FYNNEI. Trimming shortened V by 7 bases and J by 4 bases, and 14 bases separated the two germline ends. The CDR3 spans 13 residues. CDR3 amino acids: CASTRIVGYEQYF. The CDR3 nucleotides are TGTGCCAGCACCCGGATTGTTGGGTACGAGCAGTACTTC.

On this clonotype: The junction shows a germline mismatch at one end, possibly a read error. The chain links TRBV7-7 to TRBJ2-2, with D maybe TRBD2 (7 bases). The germline V gene has CDR1 SSHAT and CDR2 FNYEAQ (reference sequence). The CDR3 runs 18 residues. The CDR3 loop reads CASSLQAGGPPNTGELFF. The CDR3 DNA follows: TGTGCTAGCAGCTTACAGGCCGGGGGGCCTCCGAACACCGGGGAGCTGTTTTTT.

This clonotype was observed at least ten times. J is TRBJ2-7 and V is TRBV2, with D hard to call. The germline V gene has CDR1 SNHLY and CDR2 FYNNEI. The V end lost 1 base, the J end lost 6 bases, and 10 bases lay between the germline ends. The CDR3 has 13 residues. CDR3 loop: CASSEVFFPEQYV. The CDR3 DNA sequence: TGTGCCAGCAGTGAAGTGTTCTTTCCCGAGCAGTACGTC.

The table lists this clonotype with a few counts. V usage is TRBV5-5 and J usage is TRBJ1-4; D gene uncertain. CDR1 SGHKS and CDR2 YYEKEE come from the germline V gene (reference sequence). V lost 4 bases and J lost 6, with 16 bases in between. There are 15 residues in the CDR3. CDR3 sequence (DNA): TGTGCCAGCAGCCCTTACATCGTCTGGGATGAAAAACTGTTTTTT. Translated, it gives CASSPYIVWDEKLFF.

This clonotype has more than one count but fewer than ten. This chain uses TRBV5-1 with TRBJ1-1; no reliable D call. The CDR3 covers 14 residues. Germline V gene sequence: CDR1 SGHRS, CDR2 YFSETQ. With 4 bases removed from V and 7 bases from J, the gap between germline ends came to 17 bases. In nucleotides, the CDR3 is TGCGCCAGCAGCCCCAGTTGGGCGGCTGATGAAGCTTTCTTT. Protein: CASSPSWAADEAFF.

This clonotype was observed a few times. J is TRBJ2-7 and V is TRBV7-2; TRBD2 agrees at 9 bases. After removal of 5 bases from V and 2 bases from J, the junction contained 4 bases not matched to a gene. The CDR3 length is 14 residues. Germline CDR1 reads SGHTA; CDR2 reads FQGNSA. CDR3 in DNA: TGTGCCAGCAGCACTCTAGCGGGGACCTACGAGCAGTACTTC. This sequence encodes CASSTLAGTYEQYF.

The CDR3 here is CSASQGNEQYV. CDR3 nucleotides: TGCAGTGCTTCACAGGGTAACGAGCAGTACGTC. The rearrangement joins TRBV20-1 to TRBJ2-7; D possibly corresponds to TRBD1 (6 bases). V shed 5 bases and J shed 5 bases, with 10 bases lying between them. Germline V gene sequence: CDR1 DFQATT, CDR2 SNEGSKA (reference sequence). This CDR3 spans 11 amino acids.

The sample holds a few counts of this clonotype. The genes are TRBV20-1 and TRBJ2-3; no clear D gene. V lost 2 bases and J lost 3, with 12 bases in between. The CDR3 has 14 residues. Germline V gene data show CDR1 as DFQATT and CDR2 as SNEGSKA (reference sequence). The CDR3 sequence is CSARISYGTDTQYF. In nucleotides, the CDR3 is TGCAGTGCTAGAATCAGTTACGGGACAGATACGCAGTATTTT.

This clonotype appeared many times. The chain uses TRBV20-1 and TRBJ1-6; 8 bases are a match to TRBD1. The CDR3 is 16 amino acids. Germline V CDR1 and CDR2: DFQATT, SNEGSKA (reference sequence). Germline trimming cut 6 bases from V and 10 bases from J; bases unmatched to any gene: 17. The CDR3 bases are TGCAGTGCCTTTTCCCGACAGGGGATGAGTTGGTCACCCCTCCACTTT. Its translation is CSAFSRQGMSWSPLHF.

The chain recombines TRBV7-6 with TRBJ2-3; D possibly matches TRBD1 or TRBD2 (5 bases each). V lost 1 base to trimming and J lost 2 bases, with 13 bases between them. In germline, CDR1 is SGHVS, CDR2 FNYEAQ. The CDR3 contains 16 residues. CDR3 in DNA: TGTGCCAGCAGCTTAGTCGGGGACGGGGACACAGATACGCAGTATTTT. This encodes CASSLVGDGDTDTQYF.

This clonotype showed up just a few times. The chain recombines TRBV27 with TRBJ1-2; D gene ambiguous. CDR1 and CDR2 from the germline V gene are MNHEY and SMNVEV (reference sequence). Trimming pared 3 bases from V and 2 bases from J, leaving 10 bases between. There are 14 residues in the CDR3. CDR3 DNA: TGTGCCAGCAGTTTTGTCGGCAGCAACTATGGCTACACCTTC. This translates into CASSFVGSNYGYTF.

The chain has TRBV5-4 and TRBJ1-1; weak D call: TRBD1 (5 bases). V lost 0 bases and J lost 6, with 12 bases in between. Per the germline V gene, CDR1 is SGHNT and CDR2 is YYREEE (reference sequence). This CDR3 has 14 amino acids. The CDR3 reads CASSLETERSEAFF. The CDR3 nucleotides read TGTGCCAGCAGCTTGGAGACAGAGCGCTCTGAAGCTTTCTTT.

This clonotype was picked up a small number of times. The chain has TRBV7-9 and TRBJ2-3; the D gene could be TRBD1 or TRBD2 (5 bases each). There are 13 residues in the CDR3. In germline, CDR1 is SEHNR, CDR2 FQNEAQ (reference sequence). The V end was cut by 5 bases, the J end by 1 base, with 7 bases between. The CDR3 DNA reads as TGTGCCAGCAGCCAGGGACGCACAGATACGCAGTATTTT. This codes for CASSQGRTDTQYF.

The chain carries TRBV5-1 and TRBJ1-2; D is ambiguous. Germline loops: CDR1 SGHRS, CDR2 YFSETQ. This CDR3 region has 15 residues. Trimming cost V 3 bases and J 2 bases, with 14 bases left between them. The CDR3 region is CASSSTELGNYGYTF. Here the CDR3 DNA reads TGCGCCAGCAGCTCCACCGAGCTGGGGAACTATGGCTACACCTTC.

This clonotype was picked up a small number of times. V usage is TRBV4-2 and J usage is TRBJ2-3, with D perhaps TRBD2 (6 bases). The germline CDR1 and CDR2 sequences are LGHNA and YNFKEQ. The CDR3 has 16 amino acids. The V end lost 2 bases, the J end lost 0 bases, and 12 bases lay between the germline ends. The DNA for the CDR3 is TGTGCCAGCAGCCAACGCAGGACTACTAGCACAGATACGCAGTATTTT. Translated: CASSQRRTTSTDTQYF.

This clonotype was seen many times. The V gene is TRBV27, the J gene TRBJ2-3; D is tentatively TRBD1 or TRBD2 (5 bases each). The CDR3 length is 17 residues. The V gene lost 2 bases and the J gene lost 5 bases, with 20 bases spanning the gap. The germline gives CDR1 MNHEY, CDR2 SMNVEV (reference sequence). The CDR3 nucleotides read TGTGCCAGCAGTTTAGGAGTCCGGGGCCAAATGGTAGATACGCAGTATTTT. This encodes CASSLGVRGQMVDTQYF.

This clonotype was detected a few times. The V call is TRBV9, the J call TRBJ2-3; 9 positions agree with TRBD2. J was trimmed by 2 bases and V by 0 bases; bases with no gene match: 4. From germline, CDR1 is SGDLS and CDR2 YYNGEE. This CDR3 region has 16 residues. CDR3 region: CASSVAGGGATDTQYF. CDR3 nucleotides: TGTGCCAGCAGCGTAGCTGGCGGGGGGGCCACAGATACGCAGTATTTT.